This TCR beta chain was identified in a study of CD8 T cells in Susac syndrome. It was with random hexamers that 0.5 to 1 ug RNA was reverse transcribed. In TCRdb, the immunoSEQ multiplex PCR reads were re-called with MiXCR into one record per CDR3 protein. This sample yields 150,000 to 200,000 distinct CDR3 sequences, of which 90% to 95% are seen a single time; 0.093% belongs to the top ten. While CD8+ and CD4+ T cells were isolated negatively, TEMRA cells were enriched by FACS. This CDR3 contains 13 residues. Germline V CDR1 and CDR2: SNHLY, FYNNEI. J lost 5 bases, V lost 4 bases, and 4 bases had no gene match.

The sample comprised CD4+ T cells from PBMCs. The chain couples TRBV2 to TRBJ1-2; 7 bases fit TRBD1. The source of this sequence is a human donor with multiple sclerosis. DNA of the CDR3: TGTGCCAGCAGTGCGGACAGGCTGTATGGCTACACCTTC. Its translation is CASSADRLYGYTF.